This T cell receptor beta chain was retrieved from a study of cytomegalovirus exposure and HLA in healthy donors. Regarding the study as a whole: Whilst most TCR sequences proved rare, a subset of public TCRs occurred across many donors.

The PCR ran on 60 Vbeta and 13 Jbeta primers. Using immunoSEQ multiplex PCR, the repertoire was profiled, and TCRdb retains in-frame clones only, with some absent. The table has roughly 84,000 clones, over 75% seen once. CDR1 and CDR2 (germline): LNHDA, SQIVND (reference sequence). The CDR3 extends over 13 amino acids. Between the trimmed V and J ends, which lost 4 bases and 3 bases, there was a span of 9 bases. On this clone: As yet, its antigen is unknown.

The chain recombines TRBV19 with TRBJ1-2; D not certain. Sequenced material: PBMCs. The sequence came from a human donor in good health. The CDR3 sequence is CASSSARDYGYTF. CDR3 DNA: TGTGCCAGTAGTAGTGCCCGGGACTATGGCTACACCTTC.